The TCR beta chain described here comes from a study of T cells in localized non-small cell lung cancer. Study-level findings and limits: Analysis by sequencing included only one tumor region, so heterogeneity remains possible.

Sequencing used immunoSEQ multiplex PCR; TCRdb keeps in-frame clones, though not all of them. The sample yields 20,000 to 25,000 clones, 87% seen once. The germline gives CDR1 MDHEN, CDR2 SYDVKM. The CDR3 length is 14 residues. On this clone itself: Its antigen remains unknown. A read error may produce the germline difference seen at one junction end.

Sequencing was performed on PBMCs, taken before any cancer treatment. The origin of this receptor is a man aged 35-75 years with stage II squamous cell lung carcinoma. The chain couples TRBV28 to TRBJ1-1; D unresolved. In DNA form, the CDR3 reads TGTGCCAGCAGTTTAGTGCAAACGAACACTGGAGCTTTCTTT. Its translation: CASSLVQTNTGAFF.